The rows below give T cell receptor beta chains drawn from one sample of a study of T cells in localized non-small cell lung cancer. TCRdb's table, derived via immunoSEQ multiplex PCR, lists solely in-frame clones and lacks some. The sample shows about 78,000 clones, 84% of them seen only once. The material was peripheral blood, obtained before any cancer treatment. The receptors were sampled from a man between 40 and 70 years old with stage I lung adenocarcinoma. Both conserved end residues are part of each CDR3. Fields, in order: V gene, J gene, CDR3 length, clone size, D gene, CDR3 DNA, CDR3 protein. A D gene is named only where the DNA matches it firmly. Not all rows give a size; the values are once, few, many and, for expanded clones, a class.

>TRBV9|TRBJ2-1|16|NA|NA
TGTGCCAGCAGCGAGACCCGGGAAAAAACCCACAATGAGCAGTTCTTC
CASSETREKTHNEQFF
>TRBV2|TRBJ2-1|15|NA|NA
TGTGCCAGCAGTGTCCAGGGTTATAACTACAATGAGCAGTTCTTC
CASSVQGYNYNEQFF
>TRBV7-9|TRBJ1-6|11|NA|NA
TGTGCCAGCAGCTTAGGGGGGCCCCTCCACTTT
CASSLGGPLHF
>TRBV7-2|TRBJ2-5|14|NA|NA
TGTGCCAGCAGCTTAGGGGGAGTTAGCTTGACCCAGTACTTC
CASSLGGVSLTQYF
>TRBV18|TRBJ2-5|14|NA|NA
TGTGCCAGCTCACCCGTGAGGAGCGGAGAGACCCAGTACTTC
CASSPVRSGETQYF
>TRBV5-4|TRBJ2-1|13|NA|NA
TGTGCCAGCAGTCCTGACCTGGGGGGTGAGCAGTTCTTC
CASSPDLGGEQFF
>TRBV6-6|TRBJ2-7|11|NA|NA
TGTGCCAGCAGTGCAGGGTACGAGCAGTACTTC
CASSAGYEQYF
>TRBV10-3|TRBJ1-3|16|once|NA
TGTGCCATCAGTGGGTTTTCTCTAAGCTCTGGAAACACCATATATTTT
CAISGFSLSSGNTIYF
>TRBV7-6|TRBJ2-5|14|NA|NA
TGTGCCAGCAGCTTACGGCGGGAACGGGAGACCCAGTACTTC
CASSLRRERETQYF
>TRBV27|TRBJ2-5|15|NA|NA
TGTGCCAGCAGCGCAGTAGGCATGCTACAAGAGACCCAGTACTTC
CASSAVGMLQETQYF
>TRBV7-2|TRBJ1-4|15|once|NA
TGTGCCAGCAGCTTAGGCGAGGGCGGGAATGAAAAACTGTTTTTT
CASSLGEGGNEKLFF
>TRBV27|TRBJ2-7|14|NA|TRBD2
TGTGCCAGCAGTTCAGGACTAGCTCTCCACGAGCAGTACTTC
CASSSGLALHEQYF
>TRBV4-2|TRBJ1-2|15|few|TRBD1
TGTGCCAGCAGCCACTCCTCCGGACAGGGAGATGGCTACACCTTC
CASSHSSGQGDGYTF
>TRBV19|TRBJ1-5|14|NA|TRBD1
TGTGCCAGTAGTGACAGGGAGGGTAATCAGCCCCAGCATTTT
CASSDREGNQPQHF
>TRBV4-1|TRBJ2-3|15|NA|NA
TGCGCCAGCAGCCCTTGGGGTAGCGGCACAGATACGCAGTATTTT
CASSPWGSGTDTQYF
>TRBV2|TRBJ1-2|15|NA|NA
TGTGCCAGCAGTGATTCGATACCAACCAACTATGGCTACACCTTC
CASSDSIPTNYGYTF
>TRBV5-5|TRBJ2-7|15|NA|TRBD1
TGTGCCAGCAGCCGGGACAGACCTCCCTTCTACGAGCAGTACTTC
CASSRDRPPFYEQYF
>TRBV4-1|TRBJ1-5|16|NA|NA
TGCGCCAGCAGCCCTCGGGGTCGGGCAGGGGATCAGCCCCAGCATTTT
CASSPRGRAGDQPQHF
>TRBV19|TRBJ2-7|13|few|NA
TGTGCCAGTTCCCCTTTCCATTACTACGAGCAGTACTTC
CASSPFHYYEQYF
>TRBV28|TRBJ2-7|17|medium-sized|TRBD2
TGTGCCAGCAGTTTGTGGACTAGCGGGAGGGAAACCTACGAGCAGTACTTC
CASSLWTSGRETYEQYF
>TRBV7-2|TRBJ2-2|14|NA|TRBD1
TGTGCCATCCTGATGGACAGGGGCGCCGGGGAGCTGTTTTTT
CAILMDRGAGELFF
>TRBV6-1|TRBJ2-5|13|NA|NA
TGTGCCAGCAAGATGCGTCGGAAGGAGACCCAGTACTTC
CASKMRRKETQYF
>TRBV28|TRBJ1-1|12|NA|NA
TGTGCCAGCAGTACCCCCCTCACTGAAGCTTTCTTT
CASSTPLTEAFF
>TRBV6-1|TRBJ1-4|15|once|NA
TGTGCCAGCAGTCCACGGGGGACTTTAAATGAAAAACTGTTTTTT
CASSPRGTLNEKLFF
>TRBV27|TRBJ2-5|15|NA|NA
TGTGTAGCCAGGGGACACCAAGGGGGGCAAGAGACCCAGTACTTC
CVARGHQGGQETQYF
>TRBV5-1|TRBJ1-3|16|NA|TRBD1
TGCGCCAGCAGCGTGGACAGGGGATCGGGAGGAAACACCATATATTTT
CASSVDRGSGGNTIYF
>TRBV7-6|TRBJ2-7|14|NA|NA
TGTGCCAGCAGCTTCGAGGCACGTCGGGGAGTGCAGTACTTC
CASSFEARRGVQYF
>TRBV30|TRBJ2-3|16|NA|NA
TGTGCCTGGAGTGCTTACCTGCGGGCAGACACAGATACGCAGTATTTT
CAWSAYLRADTDTQYF
>TRBV4-3|TRBJ2-7|14|NA|NA
TGCGCCAGCAGCCAAGAGGGAGGGGGGGACGAGCAGTACTTC
CASSQEGGGDEQYF
>TRBV2|TRBJ1-1|12|NA|NA
TGTGCCAGCAGTCACATGAACACTGAAGCTTTCTTT
CASSHMNTEAFF